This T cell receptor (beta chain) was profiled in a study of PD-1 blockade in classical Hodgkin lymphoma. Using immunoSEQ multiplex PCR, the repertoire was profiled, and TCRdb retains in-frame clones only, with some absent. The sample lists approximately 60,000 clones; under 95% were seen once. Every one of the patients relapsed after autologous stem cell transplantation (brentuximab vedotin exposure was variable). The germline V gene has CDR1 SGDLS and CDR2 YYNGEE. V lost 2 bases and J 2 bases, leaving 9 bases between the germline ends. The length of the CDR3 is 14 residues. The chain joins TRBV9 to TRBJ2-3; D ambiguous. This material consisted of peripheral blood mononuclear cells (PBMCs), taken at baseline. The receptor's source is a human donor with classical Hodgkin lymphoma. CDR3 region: CASSVNSYTDTQYF. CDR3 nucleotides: TGTGCCAGCAGCGTCAACAGCTACACAGATACGCAGTATTTT.